This T cell receptor (beta chain) was identified during a study of CD8 T cells in Susac syndrome (dated by TCRdb to the late 2010s). With regard to the full study: Among the sequenced Susac syndrome patients, more than five had clinically active disease and about 8 were in clinical remission. At the time of blood withdrawal, Susac syndrome patients were either therapy-naive, taking corticosteroids (with some also receiving IVIg), or on IVIg alone. Repertoire sequencing was used to test whether CD8+ T cell activation and differentiation in Susac syndrome was antigen driven.

RNA was extracted using the RNeasy kit, and about 0.45 to 1 ug of the RNA was reverse transcribed with random hexamers. The immunoSEQ multiplex PCR assay, covering 54 Vbeta and 13 Jbeta segments, was used to amplify TCR beta CDR3 regions. To correct PCR amplification bias, a synthetic template baseline was used for both primer optimization and computational correction. The original pipeline was this. Reads were annotated to V, D and J genes according to IMGT and were analyzed with immunoSEQ Analyzer, with only productive sequences retained. Clonality was computed as one minus Shannon entropy normalized by log2 of the number of productive unique sequences. For each patient and control, public and private clones were evaluated among the 100 most prevalent clones. Susac-specific clones were defined as absent from healthy and MS cohorts, about 1,000 published viral clones and other ImmuneACCESS disease sequences. The public reads were reanalyzed by TCRdb: fastp trimming at Q25, MiXCR alignment, in-frame beta chains only. Each record represents a unique CDR3 protein, reported with the most common genes and DNA among its rows. The V and J calls were not made by the authors but by TCRdb's processing. The sample table records some 240,000 distinct CDR3 sequences; 90% to 96% of these occur just once. The ten largest account for approximately 0.1% of the sample.

What the work shows at the level of the full study, not this receptor alone: The number of individuals in the TCR sequencing and HLA analysis was recognized as being relatively small. No clonal expansion was detected in the CD4+ T cell repertoire of Susac syndrome patients.

High-throughput TCR beta sequencing profiled peripheral blood CD8+ and CD4+ T cells from healthy donors, Susac syndrome patients and multiple sclerosis patients. The Susac syndrome patients fulfilled recently defined diagnostic criteria for either definite or probable disease. Bulk CD8+ and CD4+ T cells were purified by magnetic negative isolation, whereas CD8+ TEMRA cells were enriched by FACS. Blood was drawn into EDTA tubes, processed within 24 hours, and PBMCs were isolated by density gradient centrifugation. PBMCs intended for TCR sequencing were cryopreserved in liquid nitrogen and were subsequently thawed in a 37 degrees C water bath. The sorted or isolated CD4+, CD8+ and CD8+ TEMRA cells had a purity of 90% or higher. About this clonotype: Its antigen is not yet known. Base-call qualities are not available, and no considerably larger clone is one nucleotide away.

The clonotype was recovered from a human donor with Susac syndrome. The specimen was CD4+ T cells from PBMCs.

The nucleotide sequence reads as follows: TGTGCCAGCAGCTCATCAGGGGCGATTCCTTCTAACTATGGCTACACCTTC. Translated, it gives CASSSSGAIPSNYGYTF. The chain links TRBV7-9 with TRBJ1-2, with TRBD1 perhaps the D gene, on 6 matching bases. As encoded in the germline V gene (reference sequence), CDR1 is SEHNR while CDR2 is FQNEAQ. Inclusive of the bounding cysteine and phenylalanine, the CDR3 is 17 residues long. Here the CDR3 DNA is all that survives: 51 bases in frame from base 1. V lost 4 bases and J lost 0 bases; the stretch between them is 18 bases long. Supplemented by the reference TRBV7-9 and TRBJ1-2 proteins around the CDR3, the complete variable domain is DTGVSQNPRHKITKRGQNVTFRCDPISEHNRLYWYRQTLGQGPEFLTYFQNEAQLEKSRLLSDRFSAERPKGSFSTLEIQRTEQGDSAMYLCASSSSGAIPSNYGYTFGSGTRLTVV.